This T cell receptor (beta chain) stems from a study of blood T cell repertoires in COVID-19. Study as a whole: Samples of COVID-19 (acute and convalescent) were obtained from the United States, Italy and Spain.

This CDR3 has 13 residues. Deletions cut 10 bases from V and 11 bases from J, with 18 bases between. CDR1 is MDHEN, CDR2 SYDVKM, per germline. Participants spanned ages about 18 to 90 years and resided in fewer than 30 US areas. Participant-reported clinical history was the basis for cohort assignment. Assay: immunoSEQ multiplex PCR; the TCRdb copy retains only in-frame clones and omits some. The data contain approximately 230,000 clones, about nine tenths of them seen just once; the ten biggest clones take up around 1.8%. Sequencing used PBMCs or T cells enriched from blood (not recorded which). The chain carries TRBV28 and TRBJ1-6; D ambiguous. The receptor's source is a woman between 18 and 30 years old who had recovered from COVID-19. CDR3 in DNA: TGTGCCACCAAGCTAGGCGCCCTACCACCCCTCCACTTT. Translating gives CATKLGALPPLHF.